A selection of T cell receptor beta chains follows, all from one sample in a study of T-cell memory formation after mild COVID-19. TCRdb used MiXCR to reprocess the 5' RACE reads, holding one entry per CDR3 protein. The table lists approximately 150,000 distinct CDR3 sequences, more than 14% of them singletons. The specimen sequenced was PBMCs or a T cell subset sorted from them (not recorded which). The receptors come from an adult woman who had mild COVID-19 (a few samples of this study predate the infection). Cell type and time point are not known. The CDR3 runs from the conserved cysteine through the conserved F or W. D genes are given only for firm matches. Size values are once, few and many counts, or a class for expanded clones, and some rows have none.

cdr3_nt cdr3_aa j_call clone_size v_call d_call
TGTGCCAGTAGTACCACGTGGACGCGGAACACTGAAGCTTTCTTT CASSTTWTRNTEAFF TRBJ1-1 few TRBV19 .
TGCAGCGCCTTTGGGACTAGCGAATCCTACGAGCAGTACTTC CSAFGTSESYEQYF TRBJ2-7 . TRBV29-1 TRBD2
TGCAGTGCCAAGAGGGGACAGATTAACACCGGGGAGCTGTTTTTT CSAKRGQINTGELFF TRBJ2-2 few TRBV20-1 TRBD1
TGTGCCAGCACGGGGGGTCTAGCGGAGGGAGATCAGTACTTC CASTGGLAEGDQYF TRBJ2-7 few TRBV7-9 TRBD2
TGCGCCAGCAGCTCCGGGACAGAGGTCTACGAGCAGTACTTC CASSSGTEVYEQYF TRBJ2-7 few TRBV5-1 TRBD1
TGCGCCAGCAGCCAGGCACCTCTGGGTGAGCAGTACTTC CASSQAPLGEQYF TRBJ2-7 . TRBV4-1 .
TGCGCCAGCAGACCAGCGGGGGGGCTAGGATGGGAGACCCAGTACTTC CASRPAGGLGWETQYF TRBJ2-5 few TRBV4-1 TRBD2
TGTGCCATCAGTGAGATCCTTGGATACTATGGCTACACCTTC CAISEILGYYGYTF TRBJ1-2 . TRBV10-3 .
TGTGCCAGCAGCTTGGGATCCGGGTTCCCCTTGGAGCAGTACTTC CASSLGSGFPLEQYF TRBJ2-7 few TRBV5-5 .
TGTGCCAGCAGCGCCCACAGACTAGCGGGATTCGATACGCAGTATTTT CASSAHRLAGFDTQYF TRBJ2-3 . TRBV7-2 TRBD2
TGTGCCAGCACCCAATCCCGGGGAGGGAATCAGCCCCAGCATTTT CASTQSRGGNQPQHF TRBJ1-5 . TRBV27 .
TGTGCCAGCTCTGGGACAGCGTACAATGAGCAGTTCTTC CASSGTAYNEQFF TRBJ2-1 . TRBV7-6 TRBD1
TGCGCCAGCAGCCAAGGAGGGGAGGGGGGCTTCTCTGGAAACACCATATATTTT CASSQGGEGGFSGNTIYF TRBJ1-3 . TRBV4-3 .
TGTGCCTGGACCCTAGGGGCGACAGGGTATGCGGAGACCCAGTACTTC CAWTLGATGYAETQYF TRBJ2-5 few TRBV30 TRBD1
TGCGCCAGCAGCTTGTTTACGGCAGGGGAGGACAATGAGCAGTTCTTC CASSLFTAGEDNEQFF TRBJ2-1 few TRBV5-1 .
TGCGCCAGCAGCCAAGCCGTCGTAGTGCAGGGGAAGAATGGCTACACCTTC CASSQAVVVQGKNGYTF TRBJ1-2 few TRBV4-1 .
TGTGCCAGCTCACCCCTGGCAGCAGGGGGGGAAAGGGCCTACGAGCAGTACTTC CASSPLAAGGERAYEQYF TRBJ2-7 few TRBV18 .
TGTGCCAGCAGTTTAGGCGCCAGGGGTATTTCTGAAGCTTTCTTT CASSLGARGISEAFF TRBJ1-1 . TRBV12-3/TRBV12-4 .
TGTGCCAGCCTACAGAGCTCCTACGAGCAGTACTTC CASLQSSYEQYF TRBJ2-7 few TRBV28 .
TGCGCCAGCAGCGAGCTACAGGGGACGATAGATACGCAGTATTTT CASSELQGTIDTQYF TRBJ2-3 . TRBV5-1 TRBD1
TGCGCCAGCAGCTTGGATGGCCGTACAGATACGCAGTATTTT CASSLDGRTDTQYF TRBJ2-3 . TRBV5-1 .
TGTGCCAGCAGCGTAGGACGGGGGGGCCGAGCAGATACGCAGTATTTT CASSVGRGGRADTQYF TRBJ2-3 . TRBV9 TRBD2
TGCGCCAGCAGCCCGGCGGCCCGACTGGAGACCCAGTACTTC CASSPAARLETQYF TRBJ2-5 few TRBV5-1 .
TGTGCCAGCAGTTTAGAAGCGGGGGGGCAGTATTTT CASSLEAGGQYF TRBJ2-3 . TRBV12-3/TRBV12-4 TRBD2
TGCGCCAGCAGCTCTGGACAGGCGAACACTGAAGCTTTCTTT CASSSGQANTEAFF TRBJ1-1 few TRBV5-1 TRBD1
TGTGCCAGCAGCTTAGATAGGGGAAGCACCTACGAGCAGTACTTC CASSLDRGSTYEQYF TRBJ2-7 few TRBV11-3 .
TGTGCCAGCAGTTTAGGGGCCTACACAGATACGCAGTATTTT CASSLGAYTDTQYF TRBJ2-3 . TRBV28 .
TGTGCCAGCAGACTTACTAGCGTAGATACGCAGTATTTT CASRLTSVDTQYF TRBJ2-3 many TRBV7-2 TRBD2
TGTGCCAGCAGCTACGGGACAGGGGTAGACGGGGAGCTGTTTTTT CASSYGTGVDGELFF TRBJ2-2 few TRBV5-6 TRBD1
TGTGCCAGCAGCGCAGGGACAGGGGAGTACGAGCAGTACTTC CASSAGTGEYEQYF TRBJ2-7 . TRBV7-9 TRBD1
TGTGCCTGGAGTTCCGGGACAAACTACGAGCAGTACTTC CAWSSGTNYEQYF TRBJ2-7 . TRBV30 .
TGCAGTGCGAAGACAGGGGAGGGCTATGGCTACACCTTC CSAKTGEGYGYTF TRBJ1-2 . TRBV20-1 TRBD1
TGTGCCAGCAGCCAAGGAGGTGAGGCCGTCAACGGCTACAATGAGCAGTTCTTC CASSQGGEAVNGYNEQFF TRBJ2-1 . TRBV3-1 .
TGCAGTGCTAGAGATACTATCACAGGGGATAATTCACCCCTCCACTTT CSARDTITGDNSPLHF TRBJ1-6 few TRBV20-1 TRBD1
TGCAGCGTTGGTAGCGGGACCGTCACAGATACGCAGTATTTT CSVGSGTVTDTQYF TRBJ2-3 few TRBV29-1 TRBD2
TGTGCCAGCAGTTTCCGGGGGTACACCGGGGAGCTGTTTTTT CASSFRGYTGELFF TRBJ2-2 . TRBV12-3/TRBV12-4 .
TGTGCCAGCAGTTCGACAGGCTGGGGCACTGAAGCTTTCTTT CASSSTGWGTEAFF TRBJ1-1 few TRBV27 .
TGTGCCAGCAGCCAGGTCTACAATGAGCAGTTCTTC CASSQVYNEQFF TRBJ2-1 . TRBV3-1 .
TGTGCCAGCAGCTTAGCGCCTTGGGAGGATGAGCAGTTCTTC CASSLAPWEDEQFF TRBJ2-1 . TRBV7-2 .
TGTGCCAGCACCTCCGGAGACATTCAGTACTTC CASTSGDIQYF TRBJ2-4 many TRBV12-3/TRBV12-4 .
TGTGCCACCAGTGAGCCTAGAGGGAACACTGAAGCTTTCTTT CATSEPRGNTEAFF TRBJ1-1 few TRBV24-1 .
TGTGCCAGCAGTGAGCGGGAGGAAGAGACCCAGTACTTC CASSEREEETQYF TRBJ2-5 many TRBV6-1 TRBD2
TGTGCCAGCAGCGAGGGGACAGGGGGCACAGATACGCAGTATTTT CASSEGTGGTDTQYF TRBJ2-3 few TRBV2 TRBD1
TGCGCCAGCAGCCCCTCCTGGGGGGCGGAAGAGCAGTTCTTC CASSPSWGAEEQFF TRBJ2-1 few TRBV5-1 .
TGTGCCAGCAGCAATACCGGGACCAACTCCTACGAGCAGTACTTC CASSNTGTNSYEQYF TRBJ2-7 . TRBV12-3/TRBV12-4 .
TGTGCCAGCTCACCACTAGCGAGCACAGATACGCAGTATTTT CASSPLASTDTQYF TRBJ2-3 . TRBV18 .
TGCAGTGCAAAGGCCCAGGGCTCCTATAATTCACCCCTCCACTTT CSAKAQGSYNSPLHF TRBJ1-6 few TRBV20-1 .
TGTGCCAGCAATCCCGCGAGCACAGATACGCAGTATTTT CASNPASTDTQYF TRBJ2-3 few TRBV6-6 .
TGTGCCATCAGAGTCACAGGTCTGGGGGGCTACACCTTC CAIRVTGLGGYTF TRBJ1-2 . TRBV10-3 .
TGTGCCAGCTCACCACCTAATAGCGTGGGAACAGATACGCAGTATTTT CASSPPNSVGTDTQYF TRBJ2-3 . TRBV18 .
TGCAGTGCTAGAGGATGGGTGCGATCCACCGGGGAGATGTTTTTT CSARGWVRSTGEMFF TRBJ2-2 . TRBV20-1 .
TGCAGCGTCCGCCTGGACAGGGGGCCTGAAGCTTTCTTT CSVRLDRGPEAFF TRBJ1-1 . TRBV29-1 TRBD1
TGTGCCAGCAGGTTAGGGGACAGTTTTAGGGATACGCAGTATTTT CASRLGDSFRDTQYF TRBJ2-3 few TRBV12-3/TRBV12-4 TRBD1
TGTGCCAGCAGCGTAAACAGGGAGCGTGGGGAGCTGTTTTTT CASSVNRERGELFF TRBJ2-2 . TRBV7-2 .
TGTGCCAGCAGCCGCGCCAATCAGGGGATCAGGACCCAGTACTTC CASSRANQGIRTQYF TRBJ2-5 . TRBV3-1 .
TGTGCCAGCGGGCAGGGACTAGACAATGAGCAGTTCTTC CASGQGLDNEQFF TRBJ2-1 . TRBV13 TRBD2
TGTGCCAGCCGTCGGCGCGGGACGACAGATACGCAGTATTTT CASRRRGTTDTQYF TRBJ2-3 . TRBV2 .
TGCGCCAGCAGCCAACTCGGTCAGCCCCAGCATTTT CASSQLGQPQHF TRBJ1-5 few TRBV4-1 .